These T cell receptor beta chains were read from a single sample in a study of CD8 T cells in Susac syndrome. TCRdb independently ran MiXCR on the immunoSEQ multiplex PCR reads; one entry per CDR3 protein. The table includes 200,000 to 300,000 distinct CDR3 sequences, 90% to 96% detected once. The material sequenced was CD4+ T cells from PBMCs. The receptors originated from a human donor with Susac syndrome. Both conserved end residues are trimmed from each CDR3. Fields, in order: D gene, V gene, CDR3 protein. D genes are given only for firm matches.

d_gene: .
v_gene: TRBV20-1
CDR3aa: SASRVANEKLF

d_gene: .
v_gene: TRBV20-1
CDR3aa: SARFGSLGTQY

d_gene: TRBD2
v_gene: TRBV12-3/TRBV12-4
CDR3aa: ASSLVPSGRPYEQY

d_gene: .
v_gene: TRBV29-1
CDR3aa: SVGEFRDLYGYT

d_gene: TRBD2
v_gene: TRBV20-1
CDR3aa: SASPTSGSYNEQF

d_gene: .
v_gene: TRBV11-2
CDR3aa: ASSFNVAANTGELF

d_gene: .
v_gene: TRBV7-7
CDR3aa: ASSSRAAQQETQY

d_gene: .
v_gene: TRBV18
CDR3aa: ASSPTSGTARYGYT

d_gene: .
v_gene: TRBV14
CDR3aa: ASSQVVGGPTYDEQF

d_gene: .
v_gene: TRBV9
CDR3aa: ASSVGTVSGNTEAF

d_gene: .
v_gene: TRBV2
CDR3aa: ASSITPEQF

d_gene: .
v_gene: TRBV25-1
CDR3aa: ASSDTGTISSGANVLT

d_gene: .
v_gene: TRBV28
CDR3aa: ASTLRDTQY

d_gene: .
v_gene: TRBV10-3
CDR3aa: AVGTVYGYT

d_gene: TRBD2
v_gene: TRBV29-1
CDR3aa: SVAPMPGLANTGELF

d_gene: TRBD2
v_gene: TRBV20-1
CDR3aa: SAFPGLAGPSSYNEQF

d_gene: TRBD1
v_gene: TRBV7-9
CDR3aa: ASSLGTAEAF

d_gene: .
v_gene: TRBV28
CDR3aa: ASGPAMGEQY

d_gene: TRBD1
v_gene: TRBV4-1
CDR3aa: ASSQEGQGGFYGYT

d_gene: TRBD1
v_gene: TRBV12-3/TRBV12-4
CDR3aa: ASSSGDRGETQY

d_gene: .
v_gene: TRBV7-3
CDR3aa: ASSLSAGIHSGANVLT

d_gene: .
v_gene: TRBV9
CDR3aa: ASSVGERGAGYT